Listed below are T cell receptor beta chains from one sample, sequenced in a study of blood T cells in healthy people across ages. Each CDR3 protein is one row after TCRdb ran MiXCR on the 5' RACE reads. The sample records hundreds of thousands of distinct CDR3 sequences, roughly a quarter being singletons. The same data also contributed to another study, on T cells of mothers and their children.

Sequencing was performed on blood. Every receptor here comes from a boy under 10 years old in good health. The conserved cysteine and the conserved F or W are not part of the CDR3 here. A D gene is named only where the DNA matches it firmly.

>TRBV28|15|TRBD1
ASSPTQTGYSNQPQH
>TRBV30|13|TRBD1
AWSATTGARNGYT
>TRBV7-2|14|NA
ASSLDPVSSNYGYT
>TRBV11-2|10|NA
ASSLDAPEQY
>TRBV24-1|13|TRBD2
ATSPSGVNTGELF
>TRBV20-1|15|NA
SARDSGRGSYNSPLH
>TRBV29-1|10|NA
SVEPGNYGYT
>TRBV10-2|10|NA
ASSRDNQPQH
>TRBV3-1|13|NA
ASSPLLRGVTEAF
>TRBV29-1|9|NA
SVERNYEQY
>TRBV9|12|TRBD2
ASSVRVAGDEQF
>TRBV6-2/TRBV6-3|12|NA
ASRDPGTQETQY
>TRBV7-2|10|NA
ASSPSFYEQY
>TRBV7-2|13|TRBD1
ASSQRTGYDTEAF
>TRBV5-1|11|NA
ASSPLGGYGYT
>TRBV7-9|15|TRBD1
ASSLWTGQVTKNIQY